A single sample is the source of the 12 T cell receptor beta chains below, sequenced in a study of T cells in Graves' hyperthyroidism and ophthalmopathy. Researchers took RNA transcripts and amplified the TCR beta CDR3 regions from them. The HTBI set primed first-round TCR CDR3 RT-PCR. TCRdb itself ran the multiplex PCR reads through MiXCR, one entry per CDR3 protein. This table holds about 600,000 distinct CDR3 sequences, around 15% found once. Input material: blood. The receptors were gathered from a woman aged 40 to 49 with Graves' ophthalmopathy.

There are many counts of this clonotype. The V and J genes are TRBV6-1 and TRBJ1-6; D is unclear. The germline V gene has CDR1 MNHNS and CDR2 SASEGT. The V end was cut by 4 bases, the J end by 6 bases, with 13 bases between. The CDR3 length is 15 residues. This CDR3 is CASSGGRGSNSPLHF. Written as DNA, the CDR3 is TGTGCCAGCAGTGGAGGACGGGGAAGTAATTCACCCCTCCACTTT.

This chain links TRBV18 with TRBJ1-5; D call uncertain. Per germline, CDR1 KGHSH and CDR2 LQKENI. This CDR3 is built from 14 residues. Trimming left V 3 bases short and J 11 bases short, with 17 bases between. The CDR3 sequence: CASSPQYAGEAQHF. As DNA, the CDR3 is TGTGCCAGCTCACCCCAGTACGCTGGCGAAGCCCAGCATTTT.

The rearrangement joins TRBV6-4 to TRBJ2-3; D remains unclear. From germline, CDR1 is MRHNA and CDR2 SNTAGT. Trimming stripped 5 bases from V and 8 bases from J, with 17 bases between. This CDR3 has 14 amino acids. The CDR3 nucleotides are TGTGCCAGCAGTAGTGGTAACCCGACGGCTACGCAGTATTTT. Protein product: CASSSGNPTATQYF.

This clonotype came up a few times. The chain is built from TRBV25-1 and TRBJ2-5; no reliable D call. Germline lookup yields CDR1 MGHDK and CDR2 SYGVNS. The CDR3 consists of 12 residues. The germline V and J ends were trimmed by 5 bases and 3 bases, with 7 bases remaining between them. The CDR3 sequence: CASSHSKETQYF. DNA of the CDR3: TGTGCCAGCAGTCATAGCAAAGAGACCCAGTACTTC.

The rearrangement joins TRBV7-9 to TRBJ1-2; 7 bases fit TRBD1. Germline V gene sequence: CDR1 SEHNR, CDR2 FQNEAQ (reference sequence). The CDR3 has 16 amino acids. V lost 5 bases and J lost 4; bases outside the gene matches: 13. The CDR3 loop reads CASSPKTRGEAYGYTF. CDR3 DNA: TGTGCCAGCAGCCCGAAGACCAGGGGGGAGGCCTATGGCTACACCTTC.

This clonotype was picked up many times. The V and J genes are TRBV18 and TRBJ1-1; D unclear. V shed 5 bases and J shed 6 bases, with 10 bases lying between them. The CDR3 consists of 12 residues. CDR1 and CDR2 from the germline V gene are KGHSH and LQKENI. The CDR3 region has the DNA TGTGCCAGCTCAATGGGAAGGGCTGAAGCTTTCTTT. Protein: CASSMGRAEAFF.

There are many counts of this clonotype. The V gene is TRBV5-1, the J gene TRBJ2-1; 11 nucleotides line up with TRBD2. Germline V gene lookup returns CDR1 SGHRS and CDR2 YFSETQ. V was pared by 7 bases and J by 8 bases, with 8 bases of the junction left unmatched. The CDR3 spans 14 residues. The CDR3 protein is CASGTTSGSYEQFF. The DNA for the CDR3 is TGCGCCAGCGGGACCACTAGCGGGAGCTATGAGCAGTTCTTC.

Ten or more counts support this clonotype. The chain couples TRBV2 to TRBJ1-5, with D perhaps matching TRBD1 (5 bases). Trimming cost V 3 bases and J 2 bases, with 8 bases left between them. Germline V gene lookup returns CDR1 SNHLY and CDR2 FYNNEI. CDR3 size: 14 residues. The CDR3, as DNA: TGTGCCAGCAGTGATTCGGGGCGCAATCAGCCCCAGCATTTT. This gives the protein CASSDSGRNQPQHF.

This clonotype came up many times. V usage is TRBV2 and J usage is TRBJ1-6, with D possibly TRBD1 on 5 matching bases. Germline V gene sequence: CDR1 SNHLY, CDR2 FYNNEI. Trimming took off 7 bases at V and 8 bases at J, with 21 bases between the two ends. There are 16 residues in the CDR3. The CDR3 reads CASNPRVKVADSPLHF. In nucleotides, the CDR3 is TGTGCCAGCAACCCCAGGGTCAAGGTCGCGGATTCACCCCTCCACTTT.

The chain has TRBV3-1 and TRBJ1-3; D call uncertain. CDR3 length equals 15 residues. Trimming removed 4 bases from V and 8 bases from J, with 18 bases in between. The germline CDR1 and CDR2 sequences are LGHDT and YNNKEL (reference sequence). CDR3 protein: CASSPLTGGLDTIYF. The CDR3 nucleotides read TGTGCCAGCAGCCCCTTGACGGGCGGATTGGACACCATATATTTT.

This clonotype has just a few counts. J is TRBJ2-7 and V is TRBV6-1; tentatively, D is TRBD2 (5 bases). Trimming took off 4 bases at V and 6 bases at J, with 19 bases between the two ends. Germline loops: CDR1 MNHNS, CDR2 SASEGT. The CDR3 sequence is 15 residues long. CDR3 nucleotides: TGTGCCAGCAGTGGGTCTGGGCTAGCCTCACGCGAGCAGTACTTC. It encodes CASSGSGLASREQYF.

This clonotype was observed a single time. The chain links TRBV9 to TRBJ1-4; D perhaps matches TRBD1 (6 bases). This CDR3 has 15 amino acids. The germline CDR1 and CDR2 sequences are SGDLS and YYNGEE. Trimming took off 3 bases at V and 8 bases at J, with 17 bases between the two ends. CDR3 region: CASSGTAGVDEKLFF. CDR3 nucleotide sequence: TGTGCCAGCAGCGGAACGGCAGGGGTGGACGAAAAACTGTTTTTT.